This T cell receptor beta chain was sequenced for a study of CD8+ T cells in alopecia areata. Treatment given: oral pan-JAK inhibitor, 5-10 mg twice daily. cDNA prepared by RNA extraction and subsequent reverse transcription served as the template for sequencing. The table came from immunoSEQ multiplex PCR; TCRdb's copy has only in-frame clones and leaves some out. The table has 150,000 to 250,000 clones, roughly 64% seen once. The CDR3 sequence is 14 residues long. CDR1 is GTSNPN, CDR2 SVGIG, per germline (reference sequence). Trimming cost V 3 bases and J 3 bases; bases outside gene matches: 8. The sample was CD4+ T cells sorted from blood, taken at week 24, from a patient treated with tofacitinib. The chain combines TRBV30 with TRBJ2-7; 7 nucleotides line up with TRBD2. The receptor comes from a human donor with alopecia areata. The CDR3 spells CAWRQASGNYEQYF. Here the CDR3 DNA reads TGTGCCTGGAGGCAGGCTAGCGGTAACTACGAGCAGTACTTC.